A single sample is the source of the 15 T cell receptor beta chains below, sequenced in a study of T-cell memory formation after mild COVID-19. A single record per CDR3 protein comes from TCRdb applying MiXCR to the 5' RACE reads. The sample holds 580,000 or so distinct CDR3 sequences, approximately 15% seen once. Sequenced material: PBMCs or a T cell subset sorted from them (not recorded which). The source of these receptors is an adult woman who had mild COVID-19 (a few samples of this study predate the infection). Cell type and time point are not known.

The chain employs TRBV7-2 and TRBJ2-3; D is uncertain. The V gene lost 4 bases and the J gene lost 5 bases, with 10 bases spanning the gap. Germline V gene data show CDR1 as SGHTA and CDR2 as FQGNSA. The CDR3 loop spans 13 amino acids. The CDR3 sequence: CASSSYSEDTQYF. The CDR3 nucleotides are TGTGCCAGCAGCTCGTACTCGGAAGATACGCAGTATTTT.

This clonotype has only a few counts. The chain has TRBV7-6 and TRBJ2-2; 9 nucleotides agree with TRBD1. The germline V gene has CDR1 SGHVS and CDR2 FNYEAQ. The CDR3 length is 16 residues. The J segment lost 7 bases and the V segment lost 4 bases, leaving 10 bases of the junction unmatched. In DNA form, the CDR3 reads TGTGCCAGCAGCTCACTGAATGGACAGGGGAACGGGGAGCTGTTTTTT. It encodes CASSSLNGQGNGELFF. The full variable domain, its missing parts supplied by reference TRBV7-6 and TRBJ2-2, is GAGVSQSPRYKVTKRGQDVALRCDPISGHVSLYWYRQALGQGPEFLTYFNYEAQQDKSGLPNDRFSAERPEGSISTLTIQRTEQRDSAMYRCASSSLNGQGNGELFFGEGSRLTVL.

The chain recombines TRBV9 with TRBJ2-2, with 7 positions matching TRBD2. The length of the CDR3 is 14 residues. Germline values: CDR1 SGDLS, CDR2 YYNGEE. The junction had 9 bases not matched to a gene; V was cut back by 7 bases and J by 6 bases. The CDR3 reads CASRQAGFAGELFF. CDR3 bases: TGTGCCAGCCGACAAGCGGGGTTCGCCGGGGAGCTGTTTTTT.

A few counts support this clonotype. The V call is TRBV3-1, the J call TRBJ2-2; D gene ambiguous. Germline CDR1 reads LGHDT; CDR2 reads YNNKEL (reference sequence). Trimming took off 8 bases at V and 0 bases at J, with 13 bases between the two ends. The CDR3 sequence is 15 residues long. CDR3 loop: CASQSSHSNTGELFF. The DNA for the CDR3 is TGTGCCAGCCAGTCGTCCCACTCGAACACCGGGGAGCTGTTTTTT.

There are a few counts of this clonotype. The chain uses TRBV7-2 and TRBJ2-1, with 8 bases lining up with TRBD2. CDR1 and CDR2 (germline): SGHTA, FQGNSA. V lost 5 bases, J lost 5 bases, and 5 bases stayed unmatched. This CDR3 contains 14 residues. The CDR3 spells CASSPGTRNNEQFF. CDR3 in DNA: TGTGCCAGCAGCCCCGGGACTAGAAACAATGAGCAGTTCTTC.

Ten or more counts support this clonotype. The gene calls are TRBV20-1 and TRBJ1-4; D possibly corresponds to TRBD1 (6 bases). Germline CDR1 and CDR2: DFQATT and SNEGSKA (reference sequence). This CDR3 region has 16 residues. V lost 3 bases to trimming and J lost 0 bases, with 14 bases between them. CDR3 bases: TGCAGTGCTAGCGGCGGGGGCCTTTCAACTAATGAAAAACTGTTTTTT. Protein: CSASGGGLSTNEKLFF.

This clonotype was found a few times. This chain links TRBV25-1 with TRBJ2-7, with no clear D. CDR1 and CDR2 from the germline V gene are MGHDK and SYGVNS. The V gene lost 6 bases and the J gene lost 2 bases, with 11 bases spanning the gap. The CDR3 extends over 13 amino acids. The CDR3 coding sequence is TGTGCCAGCAGCCTGCAGAGCCCCTACGAGCAGTACTTC. This gives the protein CASSLQSPYEQYF.

This clonotype was counted only a few times. V and J are TRBV13 and TRBJ2-1; 9 bases line up with TRBD2. Trimming at V came to 6 bases and at J to 9 bases, leaving 24 bases not matched to a gene. Per germline, CDR1 PRHDT and CDR2 FYEKMQ (reference sequence). The CDR3 has 19 amino acids. The DNA for the CDR3 is TGTGCCAGCAGGGACGGAGCGGGGGGTCAGAGGGGGTTTTCGCGTGAGCAGTTCTTC. It yields the protein CASRDGAGGQRGFSREQFF.

The CDR3 DNA is TGTGCCAGCAGCCCCCTCGGCTCCTATAATTCACCCCTCCACTTT. Amino acid sequence: CASSPLGSYNSPLHF. J is TRBJ1-6 and V is TRBV14; D is uncertain. This CDR3 region has 15 residues. Per the germline V gene, CDR1 is SGHDN and CDR2 is FVKESK. The V gene lost 4 bases and the J gene lost 0 bases, with 7 bases spanning the gap.

This clonotype was seen a few times. The rearrangement uses TRBV5-1 and TRBJ2-7; 9 bases are shared with TRBD1. J was trimmed by 4 bases and V by 3 bases; bases with no gene match: 5. This CDR3 spans 14 amino acids. The germline V gene has CDR1 SGHRS and CDR2 YFSETQ. This CDR3 reads CASSSTGGQYEQYF. For the CDR3, the DNA is TGCGCCAGCAGCTCGACAGGGGGTCAATACGAGCAGTACTTC. The entire variable domain, with the rest obtained from reference TRBV5-1 and TRBJ2-7, is as follows: KAGVTQTPRYLIKTRGQQVTLSCSPISGHRSVSWYQQTPGQGLQFLFEYFSETQRNKGNFPGRFSGRQFSNSRSEMNVSTLELGDSALYLCASSSTGGQYEQYFGPGTRLTVT.

This clonotype came up a few times. V is TRBV12-3 or TRBV12-4 and J is TRBJ2-1, with no clear D. The germline V and J ends were trimmed by 7 bases and 5 bases, with 18 bases remaining between them. The CDR3 sequence is 15 residues long. In DNA form, the CDR3 reads TGTGCCAGCACTCCGACGCGGCCGGGCAACAATGAGCAGTTCTTC. Amino acids: CASTPTRPGNNEQFF.

V is TRBV12-3 or TRBV12-4 and J is TRBJ2-1; 14 nucleotides align to TRBD2. CDR3 length: 15 amino acids. V was clipped by 6 bases and J by 6 bases; unmatched bases: 4. The CDR3 DNA sequence: TGTGCCAGCAGACTCGGGACTAGCGGGGGCAATGAGCAGTTCTTC. Translation: CASRLGTSGGNEQFF.

This clonotype came up a few times. This chain's CDR3 is CSVVDRSTEAFF. In nucleotides, the CDR3 is TGCAGCGTTGTGGACAGGTCAACTGAAGCTTTCTTT. The genes are TRBV29-1 and TRBJ1-1, with 7 bases fitting TRBD1. V shed 4 bases, J shed 5 bases, and the junction held 4 bases outside the gene matches. The CDR3 length is 12 residues. From germline, CDR1 is SQVTM and CDR2 ANQGSEA.

This clonotype came up a few times. The V call is TRBV20-1, the J call TRBJ2-3, with 11 bases that match TRBD2. The CDR3 runs to 14 residues. After removal of 0 bases from V and 7 bases from J, the junction contained 3 bases not matched to a gene. Germline loops: CDR1 DFQATT, CDR2 SNEGSKA (reference sequence). The CDR3 DNA follows: TGCAGTGCTAGAGATTTGACTAGCGGGAATACGCAGTATTTT. This gives the protein CSARDLTSGNTQYF.

The J gene is TRBJ1-5, the V gene TRBV12-3 or TRBV12-4, with D possibly being TRBD1 (5 bases). Trimming pared 6 bases from V and 6 bases from J, leaving 18 bases between. The CDR3 length is 15 residues. CDR3 amino acids: CASSHSAAQGQPQHF. The CDR3 region has the DNA TGTGCCAGCAGCCACTCGGCGGCTCAGGGTCAGCCCCAGCATTTT.